This TCR beta chain comes out of a study of shared clonotypes between healthy human individuals. The table came from immunoSEQ multiplex PCR; TCRdb's copy has only in-frame clones and leaves some out. The data show about 670,000 clones, 60% to 80% seen once. V shed 2 bases, J shed 3 bases, and the junction held 15 bases outside the gene matches. This CDR3 comprises 19 residues. From germline, CDR1 is SGHDN and CDR2 FVKESK. This clone has just a few counts. The receptor was derived from a woman between 25 and 40 years old in good health. Sequencing was done on a sample of memory CD4+ T cells sorted from blood. Subset given: CD45RA-negative fraction. This sequence joins TRBV14 and TRBJ2-2, with 7 nucleotides matching TRBD1. CDR3 protein: CASSQLPKAGTADTGELFF. DNA for the CDR3: TGTGCCAGCAGCCAACTACCAAAAGCCGGGACAGCGGACACCGGGGAGCTGTTTTTT.